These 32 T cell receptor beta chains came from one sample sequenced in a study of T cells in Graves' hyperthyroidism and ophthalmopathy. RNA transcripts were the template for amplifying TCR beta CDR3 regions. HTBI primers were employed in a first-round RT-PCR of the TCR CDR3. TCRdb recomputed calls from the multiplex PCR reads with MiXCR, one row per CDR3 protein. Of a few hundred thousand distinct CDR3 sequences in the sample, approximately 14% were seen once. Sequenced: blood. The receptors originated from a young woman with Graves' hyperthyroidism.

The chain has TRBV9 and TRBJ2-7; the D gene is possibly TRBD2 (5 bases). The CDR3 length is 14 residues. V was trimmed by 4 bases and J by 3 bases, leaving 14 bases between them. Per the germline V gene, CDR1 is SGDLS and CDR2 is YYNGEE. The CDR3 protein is CASSTEGQFYEQYF. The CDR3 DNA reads TGTGCCAGCAGCACAGAGGGCCAATTCTACGAGCAGTACTTC. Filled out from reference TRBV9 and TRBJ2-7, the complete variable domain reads DSGVTQTPKHLITATGQRVTLRCSPRSGDLSVYWYQQSLDQGLQFLIQYYNGEERAKGNILERFSAQQFPDLHSELNLSSLELGDSALYFCASSTEGQFYEQYFGPGTRLTVT.

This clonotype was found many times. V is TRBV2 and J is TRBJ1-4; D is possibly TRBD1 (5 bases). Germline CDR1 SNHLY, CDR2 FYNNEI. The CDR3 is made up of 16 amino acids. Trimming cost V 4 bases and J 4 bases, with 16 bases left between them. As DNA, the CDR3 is TGTGCCAGCAGTGTTGGACAAAAGACCTATAATGAAAAACTGTTTTTT. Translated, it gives CASSVGQKTYNEKLFF.

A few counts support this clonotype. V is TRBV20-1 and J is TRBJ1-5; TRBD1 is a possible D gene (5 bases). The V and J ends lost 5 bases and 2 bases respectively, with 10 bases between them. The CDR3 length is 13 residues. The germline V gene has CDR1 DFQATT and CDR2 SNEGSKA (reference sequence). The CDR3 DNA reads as TGCAGTGCTCCGCTGGGGGGCAATCAGCCCCAGCATTTT. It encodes CSAPLGGNQPQHF.

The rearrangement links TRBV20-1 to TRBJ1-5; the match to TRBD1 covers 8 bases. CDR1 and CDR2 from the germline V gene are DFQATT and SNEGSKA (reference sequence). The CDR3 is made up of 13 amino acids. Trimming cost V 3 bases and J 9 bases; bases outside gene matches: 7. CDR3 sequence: CSASSTGGTPQHF. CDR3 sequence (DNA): TGCAGTGCTAGTAGTACAGGGGGGACGCCCCAGCATTTT.

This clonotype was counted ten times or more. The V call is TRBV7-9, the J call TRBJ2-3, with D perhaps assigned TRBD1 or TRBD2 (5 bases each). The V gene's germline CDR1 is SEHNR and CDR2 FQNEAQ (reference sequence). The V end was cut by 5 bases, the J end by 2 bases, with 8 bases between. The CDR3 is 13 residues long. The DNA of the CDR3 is TGTGCCAGCAGCCGAGGGACCACAGATACGCAGTATTTT. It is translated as CASSRGTTDTQYF.

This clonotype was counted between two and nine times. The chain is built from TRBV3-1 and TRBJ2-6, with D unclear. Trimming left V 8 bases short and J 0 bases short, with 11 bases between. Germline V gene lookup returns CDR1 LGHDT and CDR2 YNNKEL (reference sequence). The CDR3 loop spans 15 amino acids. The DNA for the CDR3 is TGTGCCAGCTTATTCGTGGCCTCTGGGGCCAACGTCCTGACTTTC. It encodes CASLFVASGANVLTF.

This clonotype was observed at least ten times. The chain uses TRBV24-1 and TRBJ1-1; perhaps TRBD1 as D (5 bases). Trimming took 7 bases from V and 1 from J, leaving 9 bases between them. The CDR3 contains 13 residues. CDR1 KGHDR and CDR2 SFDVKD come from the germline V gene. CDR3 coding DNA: TGTGCCACCAGATCGACAGCGAACACTGAAGCTTTCTTT. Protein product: CATRSTANTEAFF.

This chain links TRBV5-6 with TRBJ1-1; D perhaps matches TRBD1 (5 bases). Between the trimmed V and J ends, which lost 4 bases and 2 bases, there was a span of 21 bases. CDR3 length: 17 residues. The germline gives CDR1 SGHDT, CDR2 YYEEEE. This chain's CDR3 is CASSNLNRGLLNTEAFF. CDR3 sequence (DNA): TGTGCCAGCAGCAACCTGAATAGGGGACTCCTTAACACTGAAGCTTTCTTT.

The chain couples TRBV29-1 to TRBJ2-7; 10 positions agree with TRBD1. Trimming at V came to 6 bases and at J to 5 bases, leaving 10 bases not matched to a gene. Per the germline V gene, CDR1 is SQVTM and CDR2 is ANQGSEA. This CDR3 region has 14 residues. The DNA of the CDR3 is TGCAGCGTAGCCACCGGGACAGGGGTAAACGAGCAGTACTTC. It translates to CSVATGTGVNEQYF.

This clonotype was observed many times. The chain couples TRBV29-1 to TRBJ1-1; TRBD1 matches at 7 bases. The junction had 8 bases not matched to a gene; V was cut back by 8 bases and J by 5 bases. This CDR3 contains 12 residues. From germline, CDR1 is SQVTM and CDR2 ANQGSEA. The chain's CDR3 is CSFTGDRTEAFF. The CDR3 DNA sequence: TGCAGCTTTACAGGGGATCGGACTGAAGCTTTCTTT.

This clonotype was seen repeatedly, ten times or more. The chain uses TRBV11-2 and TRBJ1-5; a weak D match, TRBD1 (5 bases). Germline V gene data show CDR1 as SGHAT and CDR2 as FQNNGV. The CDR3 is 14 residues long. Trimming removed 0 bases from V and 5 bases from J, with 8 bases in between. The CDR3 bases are TGTGCCAGCAGCTTAGAGGACACCTATCAGCCCCAGCATTTT. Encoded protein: CASSLEDTYQPQHF.

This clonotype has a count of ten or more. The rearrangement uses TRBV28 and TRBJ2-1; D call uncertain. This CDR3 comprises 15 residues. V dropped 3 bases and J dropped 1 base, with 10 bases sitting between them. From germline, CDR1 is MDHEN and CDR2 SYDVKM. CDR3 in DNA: TGTGCCAGCAGTTTTTCGAAGCCTTCCTACAATGAGCAGTTCTTC. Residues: CASSFSKPSYNEQFF.

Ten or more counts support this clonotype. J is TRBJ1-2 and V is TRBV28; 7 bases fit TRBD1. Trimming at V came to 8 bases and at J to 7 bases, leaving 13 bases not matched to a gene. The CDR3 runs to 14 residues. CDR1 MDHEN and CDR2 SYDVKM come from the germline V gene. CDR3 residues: CASEQGNRVGGYTF. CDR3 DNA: TGTGCCAGCGAACAGGGGAACAGGGTCGGTGGCTACACCTTC.

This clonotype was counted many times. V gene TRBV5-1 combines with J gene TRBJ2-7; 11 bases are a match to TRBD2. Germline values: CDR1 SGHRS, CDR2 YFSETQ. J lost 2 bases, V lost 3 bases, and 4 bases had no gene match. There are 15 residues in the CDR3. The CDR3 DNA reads TGCGCCAGCAGCTGGGGGACTAGCGGACCCTACGAGCAGTACTTC. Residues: CASSWGTSGPYEQYF.

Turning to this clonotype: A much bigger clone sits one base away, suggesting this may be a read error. Written as DNA, the CDR3 is TGTGCCATCAGCCGGGCCGAAGGCGGGAGCTATTCCAATGAGCAGCTCTTC. It encodes CAISRAEGGSYSNEQLF. The chain is built from TRBV10-3 and TRBJ2-1, with TRBD2 identical over 7 bases. Looked up from germline, CDR1 is ENHRY and CDR2 is SYGVKD. The CDR3 covers 17 residues.

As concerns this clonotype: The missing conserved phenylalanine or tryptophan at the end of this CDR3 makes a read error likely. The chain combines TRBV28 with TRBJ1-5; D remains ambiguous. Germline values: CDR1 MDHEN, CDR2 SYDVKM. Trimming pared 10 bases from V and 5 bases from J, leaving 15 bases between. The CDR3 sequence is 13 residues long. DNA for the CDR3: TGTGCCAACAGCGCGGTGGGCCATCAGCCCCAGCATTAT. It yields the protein CANSAVGHQPQHY.

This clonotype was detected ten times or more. The CDR3 spells CASSQDSAGGRVSYEQYF. In DNA, the CDR3 is TGTGCCAGCAGCCAAGATTCAGCGGGGGGAAGAGTGTCCTACGAGCAGTACTTC. The chain recombines TRBV3-1 with TRBJ2-7; 9 bases align to TRBD2. Per germline, CDR1 LGHDT and CDR2 YNNKEL (reference sequence). CDR3 length: 18 residues. The ends lost 0 bases at V and 1 base at J; junction bases unmatched: 10.

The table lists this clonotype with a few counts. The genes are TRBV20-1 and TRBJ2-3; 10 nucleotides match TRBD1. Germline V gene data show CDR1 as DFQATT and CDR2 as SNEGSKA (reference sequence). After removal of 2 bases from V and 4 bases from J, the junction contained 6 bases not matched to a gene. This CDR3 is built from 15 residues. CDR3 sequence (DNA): TGCAGTGCTAGACCGGGACAGGGGAACGCAGATACGCAGTATTTT. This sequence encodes CSARPGQGNADTQYF.

Here the CDR3 reads CASRTGNPGQPQHF. As DNA, the CDR3 is TGTGCCAGCAGAACAGGGAACCCAGGTCAGCCCCAGCATTTT. The V gene is TRBV6-2 or TRBV6-3, the J gene TRBJ1-5; weak D call: TRBD1 (6 bases). Germline CDR1 reads MNHEY; CDR2 reads SVGEGT. Trimming stripped 6 bases from V and 6 bases from J, with 15 bases between. CDR3 length equals 14 residues.

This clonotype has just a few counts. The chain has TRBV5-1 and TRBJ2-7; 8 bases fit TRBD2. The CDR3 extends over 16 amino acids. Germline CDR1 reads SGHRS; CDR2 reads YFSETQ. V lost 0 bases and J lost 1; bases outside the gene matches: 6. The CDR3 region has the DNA TGCGCCAGCAGCTTGGGGGGGACTAGTCGGTCCTACGAGCAGTACTTC. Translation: CASSLGGTSRSYEQYF.

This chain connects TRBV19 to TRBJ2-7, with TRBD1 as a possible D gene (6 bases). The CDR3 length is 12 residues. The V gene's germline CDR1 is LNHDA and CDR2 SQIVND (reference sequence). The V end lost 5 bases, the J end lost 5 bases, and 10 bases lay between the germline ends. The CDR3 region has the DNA TGTGCCAGTAGTTGGGGGCAGGACGAGCAGTACTTC. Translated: CASSWGQDEQYF.

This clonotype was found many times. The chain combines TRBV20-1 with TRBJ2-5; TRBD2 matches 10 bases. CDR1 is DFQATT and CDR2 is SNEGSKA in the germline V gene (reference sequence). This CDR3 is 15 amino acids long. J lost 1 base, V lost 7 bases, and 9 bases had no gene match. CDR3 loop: CSVDWTSGPQETQYF. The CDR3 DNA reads TGCAGTGTGGACTGGACTAGCGGCCCCCAAGAGACCCAGTACTTC.

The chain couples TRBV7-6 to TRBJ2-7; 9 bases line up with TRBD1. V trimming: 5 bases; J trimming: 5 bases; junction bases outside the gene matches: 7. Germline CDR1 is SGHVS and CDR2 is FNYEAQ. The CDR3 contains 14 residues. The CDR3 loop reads CASSPRQGVDEQYF. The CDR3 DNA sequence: TGTGCCAGCAGCCCGCGACAGGGGGTCGACGAGCAGTACTTC.

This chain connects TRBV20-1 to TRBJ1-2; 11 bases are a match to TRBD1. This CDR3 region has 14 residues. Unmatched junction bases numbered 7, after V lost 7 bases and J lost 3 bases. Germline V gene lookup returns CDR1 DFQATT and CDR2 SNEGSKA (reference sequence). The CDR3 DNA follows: TGCAGTGTCCCCGGACAGGGGGCAGACTATGGCTACACCTTC. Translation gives CSVPGQGADYGYTF.

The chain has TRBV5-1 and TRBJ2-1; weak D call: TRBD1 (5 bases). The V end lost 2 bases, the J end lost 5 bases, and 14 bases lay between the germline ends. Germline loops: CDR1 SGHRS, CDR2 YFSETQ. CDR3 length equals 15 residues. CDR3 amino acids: CASSFLPWTNNEQFF. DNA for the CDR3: TGCGCCAGCAGCTTCCTACCCTGGACAAACAATGAGCAGTTCTTC.

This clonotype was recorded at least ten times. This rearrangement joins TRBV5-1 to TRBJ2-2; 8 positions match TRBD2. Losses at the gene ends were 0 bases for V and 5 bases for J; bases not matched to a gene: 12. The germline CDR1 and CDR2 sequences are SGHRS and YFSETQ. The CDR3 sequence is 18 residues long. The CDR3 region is CASSLDNSGMWGTGELFF. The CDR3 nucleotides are TGCGCCAGCAGCTTGGATAATAGCGGGATGTGGGGAACCGGGGAGCTGTTTTTT.

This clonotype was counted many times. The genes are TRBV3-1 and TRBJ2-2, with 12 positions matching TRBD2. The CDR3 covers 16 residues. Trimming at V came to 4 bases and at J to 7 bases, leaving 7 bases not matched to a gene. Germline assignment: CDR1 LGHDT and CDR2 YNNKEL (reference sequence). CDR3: CASSPTSGRSGGELFF. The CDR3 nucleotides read TGTGCCAGCAGCCCCACTAGCGGGAGGTCGGGCGGGGAGCTGTTTTTT.

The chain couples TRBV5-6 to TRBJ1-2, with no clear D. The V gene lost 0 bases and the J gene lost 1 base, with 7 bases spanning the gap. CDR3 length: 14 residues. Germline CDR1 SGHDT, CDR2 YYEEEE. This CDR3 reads CASSLASDNYGYTF. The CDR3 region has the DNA TGTGCCAGCAGCTTGGCTTCGGATAACTATGGCTACACCTTC.

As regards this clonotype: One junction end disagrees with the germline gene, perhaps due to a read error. The CDR3 nucleotides read TGTGCCATCAGTGACAGGGGGCGGAACACCGGGGAGCTGTTCTTT. Translation: CAISDRGRNTGELFF. V usage is TRBV10-3 and J usage is TRBJ2-2; the match to TRBD1 covers 8 bases. Germline V CDR1 and CDR2: ENHRY, SYGVKD. The CDR3 contains 15 residues.

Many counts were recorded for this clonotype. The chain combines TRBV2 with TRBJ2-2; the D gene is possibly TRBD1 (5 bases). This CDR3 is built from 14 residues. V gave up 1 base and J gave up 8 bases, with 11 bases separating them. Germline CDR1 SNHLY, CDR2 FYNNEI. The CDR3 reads CASSEVRGYGELFF. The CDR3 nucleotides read TGTGCCAGCAGTGAAGTTAGGGGATATGGGGAGCTGTTTTTT.

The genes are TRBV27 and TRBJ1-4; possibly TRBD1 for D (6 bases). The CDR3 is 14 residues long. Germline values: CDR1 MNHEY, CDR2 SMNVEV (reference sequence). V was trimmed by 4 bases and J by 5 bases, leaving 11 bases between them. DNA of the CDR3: TGTGCCAGCAGTTCGACGACAGGAAATGAAAAACTGTTTTTT. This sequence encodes CASSSTTGNEKLFF.

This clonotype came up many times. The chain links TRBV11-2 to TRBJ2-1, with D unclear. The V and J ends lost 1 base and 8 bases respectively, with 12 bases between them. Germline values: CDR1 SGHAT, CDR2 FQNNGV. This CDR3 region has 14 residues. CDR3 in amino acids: CASSLGVSNDEQFF. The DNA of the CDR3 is TGTGCCAGCAGCTTAGGAGTTAGCAACGATGAGCAGTTCTTC.